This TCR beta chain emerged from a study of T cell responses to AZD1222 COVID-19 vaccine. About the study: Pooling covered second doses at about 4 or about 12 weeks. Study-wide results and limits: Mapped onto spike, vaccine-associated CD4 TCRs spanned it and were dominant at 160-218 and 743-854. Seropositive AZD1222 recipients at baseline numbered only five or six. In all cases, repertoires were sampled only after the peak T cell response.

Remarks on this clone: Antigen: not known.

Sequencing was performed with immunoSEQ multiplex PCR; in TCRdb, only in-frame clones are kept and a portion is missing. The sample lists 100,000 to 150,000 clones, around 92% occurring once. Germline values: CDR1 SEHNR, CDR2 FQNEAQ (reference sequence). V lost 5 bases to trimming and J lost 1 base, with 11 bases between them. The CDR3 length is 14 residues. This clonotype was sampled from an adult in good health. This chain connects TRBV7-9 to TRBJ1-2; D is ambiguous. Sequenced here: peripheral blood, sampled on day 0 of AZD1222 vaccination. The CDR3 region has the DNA TGTGCCAGCAGCCACCCGAGGGATAACTATGGCTACACCTTC. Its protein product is CASSHPRDNYGYTF.